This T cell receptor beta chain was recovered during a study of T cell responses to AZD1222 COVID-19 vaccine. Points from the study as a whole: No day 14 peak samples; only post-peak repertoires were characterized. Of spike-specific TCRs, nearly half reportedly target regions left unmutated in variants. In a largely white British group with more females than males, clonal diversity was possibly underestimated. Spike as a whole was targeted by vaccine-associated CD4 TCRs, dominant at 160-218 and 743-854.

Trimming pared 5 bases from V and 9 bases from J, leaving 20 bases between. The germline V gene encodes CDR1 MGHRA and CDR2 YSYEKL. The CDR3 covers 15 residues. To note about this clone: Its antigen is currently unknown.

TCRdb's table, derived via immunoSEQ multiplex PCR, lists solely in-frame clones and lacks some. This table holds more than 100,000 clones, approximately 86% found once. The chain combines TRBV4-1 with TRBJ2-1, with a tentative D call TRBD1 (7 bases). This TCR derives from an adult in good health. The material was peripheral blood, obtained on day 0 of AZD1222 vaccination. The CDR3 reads CASSLDPQGGPEQFF. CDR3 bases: TGCGCCAGCAGCTTAGACCCTCAGGGGGGCCCTGAGCAGTTCTTC.